This TCR beta chain appears in the sequencing data of a study of blood T cell repertoires in COVID-19. Whole-study context: Donors in Cohort 3 counted as recovered after two negative PCRs, clearance, or symptom resolution. Samples came from the United States, Italy and Spain, spanning acute and convalescent COVID-19.

Germline CDR1 LNHDA, CDR2 SQIVND (reference sequence). The CDR3 length is 11 residues. V was pared by 6 bases and J by 6 bases, with 2 bases of the junction left unmatched. Data came from immunoSEQ multiplex PCR; TCRdb stores just in-frame clones and leaves some out. The data show fewer than 350,000 clones, around 89% seen once. The TCR was taken from a woman aged 55 to 70 in a cohort exposed to, infected with or recovered from COVID-19 (not recorded which). The V and J genes are TRBV19 and TRBJ2-7; TRBD1 aligns across 7 bases. Sequencing was carried out using PBMCs or T cells enriched from blood (not recorded which). CDR3 DNA sequence: TGTGCCAGTAGCACAGGGGCCGAGCAGTACTTC. It translates to CASSTGAEQYF.